This T cell receptor beta chain was identified in a study of response to subunit inactivated influenza vaccine. TCRdb re-analysed the RT-PCR reads in MiXCR, keeping a single row per CDR3 protein. The table records around 790,000 distinct CDR3 sequences, about 20% of them present only once. Details on this clonotype: Antigen specificity is unknown.

The CDR3 is 16 amino acids. Germline assignment: CDR1 MNHEY and CDR2 SVGEGT. Trimming removed 8 bases at V and 8 bases at J, with 27 bases between. Broader study findings: T cells newly recruited by each seasonal influenza vaccination are few, the authors suggested.

The V and J genes are TRBV6-2 or TRBV6-3 and TRBJ1-2, with TRBD1 as a possible D gene (6 bases). The receptor was derived from a man in his fifties who received an inactivated influenza vaccine. Here the sequenced sample was PBMCs from blood, taken 5 to 6 days after vaccination. The CDR3 loop is CASYLGTGSRGEGYTF. In DNA, the CDR3 is TGTGCCAGCTACCTCGGGACGGGATCAAGGGGGGAAGGCTACACCTTC.